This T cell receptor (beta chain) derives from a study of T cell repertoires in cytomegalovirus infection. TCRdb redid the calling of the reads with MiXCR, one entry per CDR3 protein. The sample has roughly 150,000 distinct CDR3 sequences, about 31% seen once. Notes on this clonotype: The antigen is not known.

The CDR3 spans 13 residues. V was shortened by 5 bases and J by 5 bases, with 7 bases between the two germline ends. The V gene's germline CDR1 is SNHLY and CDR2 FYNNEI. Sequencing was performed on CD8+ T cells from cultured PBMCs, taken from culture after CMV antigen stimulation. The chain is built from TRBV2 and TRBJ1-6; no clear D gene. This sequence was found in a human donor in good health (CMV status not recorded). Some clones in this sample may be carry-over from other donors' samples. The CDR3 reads CASSNTDNSPLHF. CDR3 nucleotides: TGTGCCAGCAGTAACACAGATAATTCACCCCTCCACTTT.